This T cell receptor beta chain originates from a study of OX40 agonist ivuxolimab in advanced cancers. Note on this clone: What it recognizes is unknown.

The CDR3 runs to 13 residues. Trimming left V 6 bases short and J 0 bases short, with 9 bases between. Germline V gene lookup returns CDR1 LNHNV and CDR2 YYDKDF (reference sequence). Sequencing used immunoSEQ multiplex PCR; TCRdb keeps in-frame clones, though not all of them. The repertoire consists of 70,000 to 95,000 clones, with about 94% occurring once and the leading ten covering 8.5% to 10%. Whole-study results and caveats: Clonal expansion was among the lowest in partial responders at 0.1-3.0 mg/kg, especially CD8+. Averaging showed that CD8+ T cells had more expanded clones than CD4+ did.

Sequencing was performed on CD4+ or CD8+ T cells sorted from blood, taken in a trial of the OX40 agonist ivuxolimab. This chain connects TRBV15 to TRBJ2-7; TRBD1 might be the D (5 bases). This sequence was found in an adult with an advanced solid tumor such as melanoma, head and neck, liver or kidney cancer. This CDR3 reads CATRATDSYEQYF. Here the CDR3 DNA reads TGTGCCACCAGAGCGACAGACTCCTACGAGCAGTACTTC.